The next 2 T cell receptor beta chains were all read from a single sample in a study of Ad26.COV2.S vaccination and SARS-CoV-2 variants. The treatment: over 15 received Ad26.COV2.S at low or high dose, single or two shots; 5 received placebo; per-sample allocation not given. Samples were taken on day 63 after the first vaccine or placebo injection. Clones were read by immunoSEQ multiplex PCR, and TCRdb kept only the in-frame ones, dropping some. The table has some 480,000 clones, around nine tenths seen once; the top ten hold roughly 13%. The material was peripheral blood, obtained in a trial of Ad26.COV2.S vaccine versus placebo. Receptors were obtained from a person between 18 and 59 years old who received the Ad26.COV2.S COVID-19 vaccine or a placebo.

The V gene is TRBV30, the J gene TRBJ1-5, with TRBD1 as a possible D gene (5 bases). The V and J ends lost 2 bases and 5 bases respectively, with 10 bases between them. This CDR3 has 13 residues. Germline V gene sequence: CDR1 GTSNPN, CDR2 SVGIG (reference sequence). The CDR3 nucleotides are TGTGCCTGGAGTCAGGGCCTGGATCAGCCCCAGCATTTT. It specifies CAWSQGLDQPQHF.

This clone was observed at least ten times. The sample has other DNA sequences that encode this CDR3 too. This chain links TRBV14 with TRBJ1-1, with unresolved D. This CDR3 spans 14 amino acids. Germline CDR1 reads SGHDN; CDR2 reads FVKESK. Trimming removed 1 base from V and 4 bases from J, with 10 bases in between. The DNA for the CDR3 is TGTGCCAGCAGCCAAGTGCGCGGTGGCACTGAAGCTTTCTTT. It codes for CASSQVRGGTEAFF.